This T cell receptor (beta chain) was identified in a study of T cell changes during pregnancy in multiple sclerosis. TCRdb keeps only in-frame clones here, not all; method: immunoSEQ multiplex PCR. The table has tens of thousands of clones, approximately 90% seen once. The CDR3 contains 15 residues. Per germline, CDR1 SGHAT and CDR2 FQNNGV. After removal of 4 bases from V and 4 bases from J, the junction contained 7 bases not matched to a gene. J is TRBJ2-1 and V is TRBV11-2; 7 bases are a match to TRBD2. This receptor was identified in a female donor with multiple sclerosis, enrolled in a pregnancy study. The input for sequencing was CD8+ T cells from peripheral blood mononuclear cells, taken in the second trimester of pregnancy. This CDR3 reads CASSSSGAYYNEQFF. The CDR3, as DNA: TGTGCCAGCAGCTCGAGCGGGGCCTATTACAATGAGCAGTTCTTC.